This T cell receptor beta chain is from a study of cytomegalovirus exposure and HLA in healthy donors. Study-wide findings and caveats: Productive rates of about 90% or about 30% were seen for most TCR beta V segments in an earlier analysis. Trimming of TCR beta V- and J-genes showed a link, identified in a later analysis, to a missense DCLRE1C variant. Listed as cytomegalovirus-associated were roughly 180 TCR beta chains.

Germline V gene lookup returns CDR1 SGHNT and CDR2 YYREEE (reference sequence). V was pared by 0 bases and J by 5 bases, with 9 bases between. The CDR3 length is 13 residues. The sample holds a few counts of this clone. Antigen specificity is unknown. PCR was performed using 60 Vbeta and 13 Jbeta primers. Sequencing used immunoSEQ multiplex PCR; TCRdb keeps in-frame clones, though not all of them. The sample lists fewer than 150,000 clones, 80% seen once, with approximately 6.2% in the top ten. J is TRBJ2-7 and V is TRBV5-4; a possible D gene is TRBD1 (5 bases). The sample comprised PBMCs. The origin of this receptor is a man aged 40-55 years in good health and CMV-seropositive. The CDR3 DNA sequence: TGTGCCAGCAGCTTGGTGCCAGGGAACGAGCAGTACTTC. This encodes CASSLVPGNEQYF.